The 19 T cell receptor beta chains listed next were all sequenced from one sample in a study of T cell clonotyping in hematopoietic cell transplantation (dated by TCRdb to the early 2020s). The library was made by the immunoSEQ multiplex PCR assay. The immuneACCESS repertoire file appears here via TCRdb, limited to in-frame rearrangements. These files lack a portion of the clones; in checked studies, under half of the deficit traces to unresolved V genes, and the cause of the others is not known. In all, the sample holds approximately 7,000 clones, and less than 40% of those were seen once. 15% to 20% of the sample lies in the top ten. According to the study, the label for this sample's time point signals: 30 days after allo-HCT. The sequencing used peripheral blood mononuclear cells, collected 30 days after allogeneic stem cell transplant. Receptor source: a female patient between 60 and 69 years old who had an allogeneic stem cell transplant, so the T cells may come from the graft donor. Some clones in this sample may be carry-over from other donors' samples.

This clone has just a few counts. The rearrangement links TRBV5-1 to TRBJ1-1; 7 bases align to TRBD1. Germline-derived CDR1 and CDR2 are SGHRS and YFSETQ. Trimming took 4 bases from V and 0 from J; bases not matched to a gene: 6. The CDR3 has 15 residues. The CDR3: CASSRDSIMNTEAFF. The CDR3 DNA follows: TGCGCCAGCAGCAGGGACAGTATCATGAACACTGAAGCTTTCTTT.

This chain uses TRBV6-5 with TRBJ1-2; unclear D gene. Germline CDR1 MNHEY, CDR2 SVGAGI. Trimming shortened V by 6 bases and J by 4 bases, and 15 bases separated the two germline ends. The length of the CDR3 is 14 residues. Here the CDR3 DNA reads TGTGCCAGCAGCGATGACCGGGCGTCCTATGGCTACACCTTC. Encoded protein: CASSDDRASYGYTF.

Only one count was recorded for this clone. This chain uses TRBV30 with TRBJ2-7; D possibly corresponds to TRBD2 (6 bases). CDR3 length: 14 residues. The V end lost 0 bases, the J end lost 4 bases, and 13 bases lay between the germline ends. CDR1 and CDR2 from the germline V gene are GTSNPN and SVGIG (reference sequence). As DNA, the CDR3 is TGTGCCTGGAGTGTATCTGCGGGAACGTACGAGCAGTACTTC. Its translation is CAWSVSAGTYEQYF. Complete variable domain (other parts from reference TRBV30 and TRBJ2-7): SQTIHQWPATLVQPVGSPLSLECTVEGTSNPNLYWYRQAAGRGLQLLFYSVGIGQISSEVPQNLSASRPQDRQFILSSKKLLLSDSGFYLCAWSVSAGTYEQYFGPGTRLTVT.

CDR3 sequence reads: CSVETPGLTAYEQYF. DNA of the CDR3: TGCAGCGTTGAAACCCCGGGACTAACAGCCTACGAGCAGTACTTC. The V call is TRBV29-1, the J call TRBJ2-7; 7 bases fit TRBD2. V shed 2 bases and J 2 bases; nucleotides not matched to a gene: 9. Germline V gene lookup returns CDR1 SQVTM and CDR2 ANQGSEA. The CDR3 is made up of 15 amino acids.

This clone was detected only once. This chain uses TRBV29-1 with TRBJ2-3, with D unresolved. The CDR3 has 12 amino acids. Trimming pared 6 bases from V and 8 bases from J, leaving 15 bases between. CDR1 and CDR2 (germline): SQVTM, ANQGSEA. The CDR3 spells CSVHLLEGTQYF. The CDR3, as DNA: TGCAGCGTCCACCTCTTAGAAGGTACGCAGTATTTT.

This clone was picked up a small number of times. V gene TRBV25-1 combines with J gene TRBJ1-4; a possible D gene is TRBD1 (6 bases). This CDR3 is built from 15 residues. Germline V gene data show CDR1 as MGHDK and CDR2 as SYGVNS. Trimming shortened V by 1 base and J by 5 bases, and 11 bases separated the two germline ends. The CDR3, as DNA: TGTGCCAGCAGTGAATTGGACAGAACCAATGAAAAACTGTTTTTT. This sequence encodes CASSELDRTNEKLFF. Combining the CDR3 with reference TRBV25-1 and TRBJ1-4 gives the whole variable domain EADIYQTPRYLVIGTGKKITLECSQTMGHDKMYWYQQDPGMELHLIHYSYGVNSTEKGDLSSESTVSRIRTEHFPLTLESARPSHTSQYLCASSELDRTNEKLFFGSGTQLSVL.

V is TRBV7-2 and J is TRBJ1-1; TRBD1 matches 7 bases. Germline CDR1 is SGHTA and CDR2 is FQGNSA. The CDR3 is made up of 14 amino acids. With 1 base clipped from V and 8 bases from J, the junction kept 7 bases outside the gene matches. For the CDR3, the DNA is TGTGCCAGCAGCTTAGTCCCCGGGACAGCCGAAGCTTTCTTT. This gives the protein CASSLVPGTAEAFF.

V is TRBV30 and J is TRBJ2-7; no definite D call. There are 16 residues in the CDR3. V shed 4 bases and J shed 2 bases, with 21 bases lying between them. The germline CDR1 and CDR2 sequences are GTSNPN and SVGIG (reference sequence). The CDR3 DNA reads as TGTGCCTGGAAGCCTCTAGAGTATTATACCACCTACGAGCAGTACTTC. This translates into CAWKPLEYYTTYEQYF.

This clone has more than one count but fewer than ten. This chain links TRBV30 with TRBJ2-1; 7 nucleotides match TRBD2. Germline V gene lookup returns CDR1 GTSNPN and CDR2 SVGIG (reference sequence). The length of the CDR3 is 14 residues. The V segment lost 2 bases and the J segment 4 bases; nucleotides outside the gene matches: 5. The CDR3 sequence: CAWSSASGYNEQFF. CDR3 DNA: TGTGCCTGGAGTTCGGCTAGCGGATACAATGAGCAGTTCTTC.

The gene calls are TRBV30 and TRBJ1-2; 8 bases map to TRBD1. The germline V gene has CDR1 GTSNPN and CDR2 SVGIG (reference sequence). Losses at the gene ends were 1 base for V and 4 bases for J; bases not matched to a gene: 5. The CDR3 is made up of 14 amino acids. The CDR3 DNA follows: TGTGCCTGGAGTGCTCATCAGGGGGCCTATGGCTACACCTTC. This encodes CAWSAHQGAYGYTF.

The chain combines TRBV30 with TRBJ1-5; 9 bases align to TRBD1. Germline lookup yields CDR1 GTSNPN and CDR2 SVGIG (reference sequence). Trimming took 2 bases from V and 7 from J; bases not matched to a gene: 6. CDR3 length: 14 residues. CDR3 amino acids: CAWSLGTGNQPQHF. DNA for the CDR3: TGTGCCTGGAGTCTCGGGACAGGGAACCAGCCCCAGCATTTT.

The V and J genes are TRBV19 and TRBJ1-2; 7 nucleotides match TRBD1. The germline CDR1 and CDR2 sequences are LNHDA and SQIVND (reference sequence). The CDR3 sequence is 12 residues long. The J segment lost 8 bases and the V segment lost 6 bases, leaving 6 bases of the junction unmatched. The CDR3 loop reads CASRVGGNGYTF. The CDR3 bases are TGTGCCAGTAGAGTAGGGGGCAACGGCTACACCTTC.

The chain employs TRBV30 and TRBJ1-4, with D uncertain. The CDR3 sequence is 14 residues long. The V end was cut by 3 bases, the J end by 8 bases, with 16 bases between. CDR1 and CDR2 from the germline V gene are GTSNPN and SVGIG (reference sequence). This CDR3 reads CAWSRTTGGEKLFF. CDR3 nucleotide sequence: TGTGCCTGGAGCCGGACCACCGGTGGGGAAAAACTGTTTTTT.

This clone was seen once. The V gene is TRBV4-2, the J gene TRBJ2-1, with TRBD2 matching 10 bases. Trimming cost V 3 bases and J 10 bases; bases outside gene matches: 9. The germline V gene has CDR1 LGHNA and CDR2 YNFKEQ. CDR3 length: 15 residues. The CDR3 coding sequence is TGTGCCAGCAGCCACCCCGGGACTAGCGCCGGGGAGCAGTTCTTC. Amino acids: CASSHPGTSAGEQFF.

Within the sample, this clone is medium-sized. V is TRBV2 and J is TRBJ1-2; D is possibly TRBD1 (6 bases). CDR3 length equals 14 residues. In germline, CDR1 is SNHLY, CDR2 FYNNEI. Between the trimmed V and J ends, which lost 6 bases and 4 bases, there was a span of 15 bases. This CDR3 reads CASRDPGDSYGYTF. DNA for the CDR3: TGTGCCAGCAGAGACCCAGGGGATTCCTATGGCTACACCTTC.

This clone occurred a few times. V gene TRBV29-1 combines with J gene TRBJ2-2; D gene ambiguous. CDR1 and CDR2 (germline): SQVTM, ANQGSEA. The V end was cut by 7 bases, the J end by 3 bases, with 9 bases between. This CDR3 contains 12 residues. CDR3 nucleotides: TGCAGCGCTCCCGGTGACACCGGGGAGCTGTTTTTT. This sequence encodes CSAPGDTGELFF.

This clone has a handful of counts. The V call is TRBV6-5, the J call TRBJ1-5, with 7 bases matching TRBD1. This CDR3 comprises 14 residues. V lost 6 bases and J lost 7; bases outside the gene matches: 9. CDR1 and CDR2 (germline): MNHEY, SVGAGI. The CDR3 nucleotides read TGTGCCAGCAGCCCGACAGGGTTCGAACAGCCCCAGCATTTT. Translation: CASSPTGFEQPQHF.

In DNA, the CDR3 is TGTGCCTGGATGCTGGCGGGACGCCATACCGGGGAGCTGTTTTTT. This sequence encodes CAWMLAGRHTGELFF. This chain joins TRBV30 and TRBJ2-2; a possible D gene is TRBD2 (6 bases). Germline assignment: CDR1 GTSNPN and CDR2 SVGIG (reference sequence). V shed 4 bases and J shed 5 bases, with 17 bases lying between them. This CDR3 comprises 15 residues.

The V gene is TRBV6-5, the J gene TRBJ2-3, with D unresolved. Germline CDR1 MNHEY, CDR2 SVGAGI. The CDR3 has 13 amino acids. The germline V and J ends were trimmed by 5 bases and 5 bases, with 11 bases remaining between them. In DNA, the CDR3 is TGTGCCAGCAGTAGGAAGGAAGGAGATACGCAGTATTTT. This sequence encodes CASSRKEGDTQYF.